This TCR beta chain comes out of a study of T cell repertoires in cytomegalovirus infection. TCRdb reanalysed the reads using MiXCR and keeps one entry per CDR3 protein. The data show around 120,000 distinct CDR3 sequences, approximately 45% seen once. This clonotype was counted at least ten times. Its antigen remains unidentified. The trim removed 5 bases at V and 6 bases at J, leaving 4 bases unmatched. The CDR3 loop spans 14 amino acids. CDR1 and CDR2 (germline): SGHVS, FNYEAQ. The chain carries TRBV7-6 and TRBJ2-1; the match to TRBD1 covers 10 bases. The sample here was CD8+ T cells from cultured PBMCs, taken from culture after CMV antigen stimulation. This clonotype was sampled from a human donor in good health (CMV status not recorded). Some clones in this sample may be carry-over from other donors' samples. CDR3 in amino acids: CASSARDRGNEQFF. CDR3 bases: TGTGCCAGCAGCGCCCGGGACAGGGGCAATGAGCAGTTCTTC.